Presented here are 32 T cell receptor beta chains from one specimen sequenced in a study of T cells in Graves' hyperthyroidism and ophthalmopathy. RNA transcripts yielded amplified TCR beta CDR3 regions. An initial round of RT-PCR targeting the TCR CDR3 relied on the HTBI primer set. Via MiXCR, TCRdb re-called the multiplex PCR reads, giving one row per CDR3 protein. The sample yields more than 300,000 distinct CDR3 sequences, about 18% seen once. The sample taken for sequencing was blood. Receptors originate from a woman aged 25 to 39 with Graves' hyperthyroidism that later progressed to Graves' ophthalmopathy.

V is TRBV11-2 and J is TRBJ1-2; the D is unclear. V lost 2 bases and J 4 bases, leaving 14 bases between the germline ends. Germline V gene sequence: CDR1 SGHAT, CDR2 FQNNGV. This CDR3 contains 15 residues. CDR3 coding DNA: TGTGCCAGCAGCTTACTACCGGAAAAAATCTATGGCTACACCTTC. As protein: CASSLLPEKIYGYTF.

This clonotype was detected many times. The chain is built from TRBV19 and TRBJ1-2; D is unresolved. Between the trimmed V and J ends, which lost 7 bases and 4 bases, there was a span of 16 bases. Germline values: CDR1 LNHDA, CDR2 SQIVND (reference sequence). The CDR3 sequence is 14 residues long. CDR3 sequence reads: CASTIGGTLYGYTF. CDR3 in DNA: TGTGCCAGTACGATAGGCGGAACCCTCTATGGCTACACCTTC.

V and J are TRBV6-1 and TRBJ1-4; TRBD1 matches at 10 bases. Germline V CDR1 and CDR2: MNHNS, SASEGT. CDR3 length equals 15 residues. V lost 2 bases to trimming and J lost 8 bases; unmatched junction nucleotides: 5. CDR3 nucleotide sequence: TGTGCCAGCAGTGAATCGGAGACAGGGGGCGAAAAACTGTTTTTT. Its protein product is CASSESETGGEKLFF.

The chain uses TRBV5-1 and TRBJ2-5; tentatively, D is TRBD2 (6 bases). This CDR3 is built from 15 residues. Trimming shortened V by 1 base and J by 2 bases, and 12 bases separated the two germline ends. Looked up from germline, CDR1 is SGHRS and CDR2 is YFSETQ. CDR3 coding DNA: TGCGCCAGCAGCTTGCTTCCTAGCGAGCAAGAGACCCAGTACTTC. Translating gives CASSLLPSEQETQYF.

Ten or more counts support this clonotype. V gene TRBV2 combines with J gene TRBJ2-1, with D unresolved. The germline gives CDR1 SNHLY, CDR2 FYNNEI. The CDR3 is made up of 14 amino acids. Trimming took 4 bases from V and 4 from J, leaving 11 bases between them. This chain's CDR3 is CASSARTRYNEQFF. For the CDR3, the DNA is TGTGCCAGCAGTGCGAGGACGAGATACAATGAGCAGTTCTTC.

This chain links TRBV19 with TRBJ2-1, with 9 bases identical to TRBD1. This CDR3 has 18 residues. Germline lookup yields CDR1 LNHDA and CDR2 SQIVND (reference sequence). The V and J ends lost 5 bases and 8 bases, in that order; junction bases with no gene match: 19. The CDR3, as DNA: TGTGCCAGTAGTCCGTTAACTTCCGGGACAGGGACCTGGTATGAGCAGTTCTTC. Translating gives CASSPLTSGTGTWYEQFF.

J is TRBJ2-5 and V is TRBV7-8, with 14 bases fitting TRBD2. There are 16 residues in the CDR3. With V trimmed by 5 bases and J by 4 bases, 6 bases remained unmatched. Germline lookup yields CDR1 SGHVS and CDR2 FQNEAQ. CDR3 DNA sequence: TGTGCCAGCAGCACCCTAGGACTAGCGGGAGGAGAGACCCAGTACTTC. Its translation is CASSTLGLAGGETQYF.

For this clonotype: This clone may be a read error of a much larger clone one base away. The V gene is TRBV20-1, the J gene TRBJ2-5; 8 bases line up with TRBD2. The germline V gene has CDR1 DFQATT and CDR2 SNEGSKA (reference sequence). V shed 1 base and J 2 bases; nucleotides not matched to a gene: 6. The CDR3 sequence is 15 residues long. CDR3 loop: CSARVLAGKQETQYF. Written as DNA, the CDR3 is TGCAGTGCTAGAGTGTTAGCGGGGAAACAAGAGACCCAGTACTTC.

There are many counts of this clonotype. The gene calls are TRBV30 and TRBJ1-2; D ambiguous. This CDR3 has 12 amino acids. Deletions cut 2 bases from V and 5 bases from J, with 9 bases between. The germline CDR1 and CDR2 sequences are GTSNPN and SVGIG (reference sequence). Here the CDR3 reads CAWSLTEYGYTF. The CDR3 bases are TGTGCCTGGAGTTTGACCGAGTATGGCTACACCTTC.

This clonotype was observed at least ten times. This CDR3 is CASSEAAPSSYNEQFF. The CDR3 bases are TGTGCCAGCAGTGAAGCTGCGCCCAGCTCCTACAATGAGCAGTTCTTC. The genes are TRBV2 and TRBJ2-1; no definite D call. The ends were cut back, 0 bases at V and 0 bases at J, with 9 bases in the middle. The germline V gene has CDR1 SNHLY and CDR2 FYNNEI. The CDR3 runs to 16 residues.

The J gene is TRBJ1-2, the V gene TRBV5-4; TRBD1 matches 9 bases. The trim removed 3 bases at V and 7 bases at J, leaving 7 bases unmatched. The length of the CDR3 is 14 residues. CDR1 is SGHNT, CDR2 YYREEE, per germline (reference sequence). CDR3 DNA: TGTGCCAGCAGCTGCCCACAGGGGGCGTGTGGCTACACCTTC. Amino acid sequence: CASSCPQGACGYTF.

This clonotype was observed many times. This chain connects TRBV12-3 or TRBV12-4 to TRBJ2-1; perhaps TRBD2 as D (6 bases). The CDR3 runs to 12 residues. V was trimmed by 8 bases and J by 8 bases, leaving 13 bases between them. The CDR3 protein is CASFRGMDEQFF. CDR3 nucleotides: TGTGCCAGCTTCCGGGGGATGGATGAGCAGTTCTTC.

This clonotype was found many times. The chain recombines TRBV18 with TRBJ2-1; no clear D gene. This CDR3 region has 16 residues. The V end lost 11 bases, the J end lost 1 base, and 21 bases lay between the germline ends. Germline CDR1 and CDR2: KGHSH and LQKENI. The CDR3 DNA reads as TGTGCCTTAAAACCTCGTAGCTCTGGGTCCTACAATGAGCAGTTCTTC. This encodes CALKPRSSGSYNEQFF.

This chain uses TRBV2 with TRBJ2-5, with 8 bases identical to TRBD1. The CDR3 covers 15 residues. In germline, CDR1 is SNHLY, CDR2 FYNNEI. Trimming removed 2 bases from V and 2 bases from J; junction bases left unmatched: 4. The CDR3 loop reads CASSEPGTGQETQYF. In nucleotides, the CDR3 is TGTGCCAGCAGTGAACCCGGGACAGGTCAAGAGACCCAGTACTTC.

V and J are TRBV20-1 and TRBJ2-1, with D unclear. V was pared by 3 bases and J by 0 bases, with 9 bases between. Germline values: CDR1 DFQATT, CDR2 SNEGSKA (reference sequence). The CDR3 has 14 amino acids. CDR3 sequence reads: CSASPPSSYNEQFF. The CDR3 coding sequence is TGCAGTGCTAGCCCCCCGAGCTCCTACAATGAGCAGTTCTTC.

Ten or more counts support this clonotype. The chain links TRBV2 to TRBJ1-4, with D uncertain. The ends were cut back, 1 base at V and 8 bases at J, with 11 bases in the middle. This CDR3 is 14 amino acids long. Germline V gene lookup returns CDR1 SNHLY and CDR2 FYNNEI. The CDR3 sequence is CASSEGWEGEKLFF. In DNA, the CDR3 is TGTGCCAGCAGTGAAGGCTGGGAAGGCGAAAAACTGTTTTTT.

This clonotype has a count of ten or more. The V and J genes are TRBV20-1 and TRBJ1-2; D remains ambiguous. The CDR3 covers 14 residues. V shed 2 bases and J shed 1 base, with 11 bases lying between them. Germline V CDR1 and CDR2: DFQATT, SNEGSKA (reference sequence). The CDR3 region is CSARPQTHNYGYTF. For the CDR3, the DNA is TGCAGTGCTAGACCACAGACACATAACTATGGCTACACCTTC.

This clonotype has ten or more counts. This chain joins TRBV12-3 or TRBV12-4 and TRBJ2-3, with D perhaps matching TRBD2 (6 bases). V was trimmed by 6 bases and J by 6 bases, leaving 25 bases between them. CDR3 length: 17 residues. For the CDR3, the DNA is TGTGCCAGCAGGAAATCGACGGGGGATCCCTCCTCGGATACGCAGTATTTT. Its protein is CASRKSTGDPSSDTQYF.

This clonotype was found many times. The rearrangement uses TRBV3-1 and TRBJ2-5; D is unclear. Deletions cut 2 bases from V and 1 base from J, with 11 bases between. Germline CDR1 reads LGHDT; CDR2 reads YNNKEL (reference sequence). The CDR3 sequence is 15 residues long. Here the CDR3 reads CASSQPPSTQETQYF. The DNA for the CDR3 is TGTGCCAGCAGCCAACCCCCTTCCACCCAAGAGACCCAGTACTTC.

This rearrangement joins TRBV6-2 or TRBV6-3 to TRBJ2-2; 7 bases align to TRBD1. V trimming: 4 bases; J trimming: 2 bases; junction bases outside the gene matches: 4. Germline V gene lookup returns CDR1 MNHEY and CDR2 SVGEGT. This CDR3 is built from 15 residues. The CDR3 spells CASSSGQINTGELFF. The CDR3 coding sequence is TGTGCCAGCAGTTCGGGACAGATTAACACCGGGGAGCTGTTTTTT.

Many counts were recorded for this clonotype. The chain combines TRBV2 with TRBJ2-3; 9 positions match TRBD1. Germline V CDR1 and CDR2: SNHLY, FYNNEI. This CDR3 contains 13 residues. Trimming at V came to 7 bases and at J to 4 bases, leaving 3 bases not matched to a gene. DNA for the CDR3: TGTGCCAGCATACAGGGGGCCGCAGATACGCAGTATTTT. It codes for CASIQGAADTQYF. The whole variable domain, filled in from reference TRBV2 and TRBJ2-3, reads EPEVTQTPSHQVTQMGQEVILRCVPISNHLYFYWYRQILGQKVEFLVSFYNNEISEKSEIFDDQFSVERPDGSNFTLKIRSTKLEDSAMYFCASIQGAADTQYFGPGTRLTVL.

The J gene is TRBJ2-1, the V gene TRBV29-1; no firm D call. V was clipped by 4 bases and J by 6 bases, with 10 bases between them. Germline V gives CDR1 SQVTM, CDR2 ANQGSEA. The CDR3 is 12 amino acids. CDR3 nucleotide sequence: TGCAGCGTTGGATGGGGATTCAATGAGCAGTTCTTC. Amino acids: CSVGWGFNEQFF.

At least ten counts were recorded for this clonotype. The chain carries TRBV5-5 and TRBJ2-7; 9 bases fit TRBD1. This CDR3 has 15 residues. Germline-derived CDR1 and CDR2 are SGHKS and YYEKEE (reference sequence). Trimming took 3 bases from V and 1 from J; bases not matched to a gene: 5. This CDR3 reads CASSSTGGLSYEQYF. Written as DNA, the CDR3 is TGTGCCAGCAGCTCGACAGGGGGTCTGTCCTACGAGCAGTACTTC.

This clonotype was observed many times. The rearrangement uses TRBV15 and TRBJ2-2, with D uncertain. The CDR3 length is 13 residues. V gave up 0 bases and J gave up 7 bases, with 6 bases separating them. Looked up from germline, CDR1 is LNHNV and CDR2 is YYDKDF (reference sequence). The CDR3 is CATSRDEVGELFF. In DNA form, the CDR3 reads TGTGCCACCAGCAGAGACGAGGTCGGGGAGCTGTTTTTT.

At least ten counts were recorded for this clonotype. The chain combines TRBV28 with TRBJ2-7; the D call may be TRBD1 or TRBD2 (6 bases each). CDR3 length: 15 residues. The germline gives CDR1 MDHEN, CDR2 SYDVKM. V lost 5 bases, J lost 2 bases, and 16 bases lay in between. CDR3 DNA: TGTGCCAGCAGTCGTCCGAGGGGGGTAACCTACGAGCAGTACTTC. This sequence encodes CASSRPRGVTYEQYF. Full variable domain (outside the CDR3, taken from reference TRBV28 and TRBJ2-7): DVKVTQSSRYLVKRTGEKVFLECVQDMDHENMFWYRQDPGLGLRLIYFSYDVKMKEKGDIPEGYSVSREKKERFSLILESASTNQTSMYLCASSRPRGVTYEQYFGPGTRLTVT.

This chain uses TRBV6-1 with TRBJ2-1; D is possibly TRBD1 (5 bases). The germline gives CDR1 MNHNS, CDR2 SASEGT. V was shortened by 4 bases and J by 8 bases, with 15 bases between the two germline ends. CDR3 length: 14 residues. The CDR3 loop is CASSAFQGSDEQFF. DNA of the CDR3: TGTGCCAGCAGTGCGTTCCAGGGTTCCGATGAGCAGTTCTTC.

This clonotype has at least ten counts. The chain links TRBV2 to TRBJ2-1; D gene unclear. Germline CDR1 reads SNHLY; CDR2 reads FYNNEI. V lost 8 bases and J 4 bases, leaving 12 bases between the germline ends. This CDR3 spans 13 amino acids. CDR3 protein: CASGYNRYNEQFF. The CDR3 DNA reads TGTGCCAGCGGATATAATCGGTACAATGAGCAGTTCTTC.

The V gene is TRBV20-1, the J gene TRBJ1-5, with D unclear. Trimming took off 6 bases at V and 5 bases at J, with 11 bases between the two ends. CDR3 size: 12 residues. Germline-derived CDR1 and CDR2 are DFQATT and SNEGSKA (reference sequence). CDR3 region: CSATHTDQPQHF. CDR3 nucleotide sequence: TGCAGTGCCACACACACCGATCAGCCCCAGCATTTT.

The V gene is TRBV20-1, the J gene TRBJ1-5; tentative D call: TRBD1 (5 bases). The CDR3 consists of 16 residues. Germline CDR1 reads DFQATT; CDR2 reads SNEGSKA (reference sequence). V dropped 1 base and J dropped 3 bases, with 16 bases sitting between them. The CDR3 sequence: CSARVGGSAYNQPQHF. The CDR3 DNA sequence: TGCAGTGCTAGAGTCGGGGGGTCCGCATACAATCAGCCCCAGCATTTT.

This clonotype appeared a few times. This sequence joins TRBV10-3 and TRBJ2-3; 9 bases agree with TRBD2. The V segment lost 8 bases and the J segment 0 bases; nucleotides outside the gene matches: 9. This CDR3 is 16 amino acids long. Germline lookup yields CDR1 ENHRY and CDR2 SYGVKD. The CDR3 spells CAISKRLAASTDTQYF. Here the CDR3 DNA reads TGTGCCATCTCCAAAAGACTAGCGGCGAGCACAGATACGCAGTATTTT.

This clonotype was seen just once. The chain is built from TRBV29-1 and TRBJ2-3; D call uncertain. Germline V gene lookup returns CDR1 SQVTM and CDR2 ANQGSEA. This CDR3 has 14 amino acids. V was shortened by 1 base and J by 2 bases, with 10 bases between the two germline ends. CDR3: CSVEVRLHTDTQYF. The CDR3 DNA reads TGCAGCGTTGAAGTAAGACTCCACACAGATACGCAGTATTTT.

This clonotype was observed a few times. At one boundary the junction diverges from the germline segment, which might be a read error. This chain uses TRBV7-2 with TRBJ2-7; the D is unclear. Germline V gene sequence: CDR1 SGHTA, CDR2 FQGNSA. The CDR3 runs to 12 residues. The chain's CDR3 is CANSLNSLEQYF. The DNA for the CDR3 is TGTGCCAACAGCTTAAATTCGTTAGAGCAGTACTTC.